This TCR beta chain is from a study of beta chain features in type 1 diabetes. Study-wide findings and caveats: HLA influence on TCRB rearrangement stayed unresolved here. Junctions at VDJ sites from type 1 diabetes patients had fewer insertions and more deletions. cDNA-based reads could over-represent cells with high TCR expression.

Every bit of the isolated RNA underwent reverse transcription, so sequencing read expressed TCRB transcripts. An average approximately 3.3 million reads came from naive, central memory and regulatory T cell samples. The repertoire was sequenced with immunoSEQ multiplex PCR; TCRdb's copy has only in-frame clones and lacks some. Among roughly 250,000 clones listed, around 68% were seen once. As for this clone: Its antigen remains unidentified.

V lost 3 bases to trimming and J lost 6 bases; unmatched junction nucleotides: 10. CDR3 length: 16 amino acids. Germline CDR1 is LGHNA and CDR2 is YSLEER. The TCR comes from a man aged 30 to 39 in good health. This sequence joins TRBV4-3 and TRBJ1-2; 10 nucleotides line up with TRBD1. Material: naive CD4+ T cells from blood. CDR3 nucleotide sequence: TGCGCCAGCAGCCACCAGGGACAGGGGTTGGTGAATGGCTACACCTTC. This translates into CASSHQGQGLVNGYTF.